The rows below give T cell receptor beta chains drawn from one sample of a study of T cells in Graves' hyperthyroidism and ophthalmopathy. TCRdb re-derived calls from the multiplex PCR reads in MiXCR, one entry per CDR3 protein. This table has over 700,000 distinct CDR3 sequences, approximately 18% appearing once. The sequenced material came from blood. These receptors were obtained from a woman in her forties or fifties with Graves' hyperthyroidism that later progressed to Graves' ophthalmopathy. Both conserved end residues are part of each CDR3. A D gene is named only where the DNA matches it firmly. Size is omitted from some rows. Given values are once, few, many or a class for expanded clones.

d_call j_call clone_size v_call cdr3_aa cdr3_nt
TRBD2 TRBJ2-3 few TRBV27 CASSPERGAGTDTQYF TGTGCCAGCAGCCCTGAGCGGGGGGCGGGCACAGATACGCAGTATTTT
. TRBJ1-2 many TRBV2 CASSETPNYGYTF TGTGCCAGCAGTGAAACACCTAACTATGGCTACACCTTC
. TRBJ1-6 many TRBV20-1 CSARDGTRGSPLHF TGCAGTGCTAGAGATGGGACCCGGGGATCACCCCTCCACTTT
. TRBJ1-5 many TRBV6-1 CASSPRPPLSNQPQHF TGTGCCAGCAGCCCTCGGCCACCGCTTAGCAATCAGCCCCAGCATTTT
. TRBJ2-7 few TRBV7-8 CASSPQLRQYF TGTGCCAGCAGCCCCCAGCTACGGCAGTACTTC
. TRBJ1-1 . TRBV10-1 CASSESGVGGEAFF TGCGCCAGCAGTGAGTCGGGGGTCGGGGGGGAAGCTTTCTTT
. TRBJ2-1 few TRBV7-9 CASSLGGTLNEQFF TGTGCCAGCAGCTTAGGGGGGACACTTAATGAGCAGTTCTTC
TRBD2 TRBJ2-1 once TRBV5-4 CASTPRGGRSYNEQFF TGTGCCAGCACCCCCCGGGGGGGACGTAGCTACAATGAGCAGTTCTTC
. TRBJ2-2 few TRBV6-1 CASSEWGVNTGELFF TGTGCCAGCAGTGAATGGGGGGTGAACACCGGGGAGCTGTTTTTT
. TRBJ2-3 . TRBV4-1 CASSQEWRPAPDTQYF TGCGCCAGCAGCCAAGAGTGGCGGCCCGCTCCAGATACGCAGTATTTT
. TRBJ1-2 . TRBV30 CAWSPYRVEGYTF TGTGCCTGGAGTCCCTACAGGGTAGAGGGCTACACCTTC
. TRBJ2-3 . TRBV20-1 CSASLTDTQYF TGCAGTGCTAGCCTCACAGATACGCAGTATTTT
. TRBJ2-2 many TRBV12-3/TRBV12-4 CASSPNPGGGIGELFF TGTGCCAGCAGTCCAAACCCTGGGGGGGGCATCGGGGAGCTGTTTTTT
. TRBJ1-3 . TRBV12-3/TRBV12-4 CASRVGRGNTIYF TGTGCCAGCAGGGTGGGGAGGGGAAACACCATATATTTT
. TRBJ2-1 . TRBV19 CASSIKGVPTYNEQFF TGTGCCAGTAGTATAAAGGGGGTACCTACCTACAATGAGCAGTTCTTC